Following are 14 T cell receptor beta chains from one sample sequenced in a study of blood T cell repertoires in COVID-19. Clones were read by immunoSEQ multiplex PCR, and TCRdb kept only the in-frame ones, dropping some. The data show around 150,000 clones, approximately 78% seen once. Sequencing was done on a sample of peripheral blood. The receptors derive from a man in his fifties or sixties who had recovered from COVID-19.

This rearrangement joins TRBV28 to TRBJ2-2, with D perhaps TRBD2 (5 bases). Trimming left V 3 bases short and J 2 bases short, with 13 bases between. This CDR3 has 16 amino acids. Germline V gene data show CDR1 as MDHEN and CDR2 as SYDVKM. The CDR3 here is CASSLWRPANTGELFF. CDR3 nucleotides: TGTGCCAGCAGTTTGTGGAGGCCAGCCAACACCGGGGAGCTGTTTTTT.

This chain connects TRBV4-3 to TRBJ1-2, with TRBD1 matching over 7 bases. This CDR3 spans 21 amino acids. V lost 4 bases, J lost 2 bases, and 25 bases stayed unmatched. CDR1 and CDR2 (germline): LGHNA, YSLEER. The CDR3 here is CASSPEGRGQLLGLPNYGYTF. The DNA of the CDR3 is TGCGCCAGCAGCCCCGAAGGCCGGGGACAGCTGCTTGGACTGCCGAACTATGGCTACACCTTC.

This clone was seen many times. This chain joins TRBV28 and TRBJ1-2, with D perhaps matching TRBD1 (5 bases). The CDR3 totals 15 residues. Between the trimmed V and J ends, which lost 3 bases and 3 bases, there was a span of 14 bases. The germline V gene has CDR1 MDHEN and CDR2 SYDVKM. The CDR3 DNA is TGTGCCAGCAGTTTTCGACAGTTCGTCTACTATGGCTACACCTTC. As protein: CASSFRQFVYYGYTF.

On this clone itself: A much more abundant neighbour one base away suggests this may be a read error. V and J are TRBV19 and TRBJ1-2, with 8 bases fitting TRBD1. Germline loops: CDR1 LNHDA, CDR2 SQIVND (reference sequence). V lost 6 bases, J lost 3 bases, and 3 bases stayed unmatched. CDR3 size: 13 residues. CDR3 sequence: CASRDREDYGYTF. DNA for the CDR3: TGTGCCAGTAGGGACAGGGAGGACTATGGCTACACCTTC.

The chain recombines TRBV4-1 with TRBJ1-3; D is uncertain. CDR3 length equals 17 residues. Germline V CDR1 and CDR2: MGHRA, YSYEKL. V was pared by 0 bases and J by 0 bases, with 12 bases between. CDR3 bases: TGCGCCAGCAGCCAAGATATGGGGAGACTCTCTGGAAACACCATATATTTT. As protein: CASSQDMGRLSGNTIYF.

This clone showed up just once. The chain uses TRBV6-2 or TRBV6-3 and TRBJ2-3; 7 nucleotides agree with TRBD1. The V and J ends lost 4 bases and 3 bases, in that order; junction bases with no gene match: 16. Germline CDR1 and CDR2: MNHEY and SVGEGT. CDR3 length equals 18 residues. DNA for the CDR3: TGTGCCAGCAGTTTTCGACAGGGTGAGGGCCTGTGGACAGATACGCAGTATTTT. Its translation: CASSFRQGEGLWTDTQYF.

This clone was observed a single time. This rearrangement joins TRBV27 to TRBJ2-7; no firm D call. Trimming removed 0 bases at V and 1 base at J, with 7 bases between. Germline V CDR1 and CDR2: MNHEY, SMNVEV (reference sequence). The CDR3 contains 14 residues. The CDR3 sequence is CASSLSPGSYEQYF. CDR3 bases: TGTGCCAGCAGTTTATCGCCAGGTTCCTACGAGCAGTACTTC.

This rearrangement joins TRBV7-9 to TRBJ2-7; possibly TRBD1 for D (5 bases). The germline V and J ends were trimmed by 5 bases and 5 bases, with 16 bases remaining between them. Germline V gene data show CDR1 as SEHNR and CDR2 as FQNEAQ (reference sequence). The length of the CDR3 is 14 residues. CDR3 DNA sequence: TGTGCCAGCAGCCCACCTTGGGGCCCGGACGAGCAGTACTTC. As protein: CASSPPWGPDEQYF.

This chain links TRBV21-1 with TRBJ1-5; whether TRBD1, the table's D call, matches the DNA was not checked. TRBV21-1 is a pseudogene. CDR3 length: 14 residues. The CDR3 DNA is TGTGCCAGCAGGGACATCCATAGCAATCAGCCCCAGCATTTT. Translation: CASRDIHSNQPQHF.

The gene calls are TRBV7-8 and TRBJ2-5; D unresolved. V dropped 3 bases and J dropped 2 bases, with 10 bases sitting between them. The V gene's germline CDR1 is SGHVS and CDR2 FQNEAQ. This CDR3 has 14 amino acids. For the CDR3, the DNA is TGTGCCAGCAGCTTGAGGCGTACTCAAGAGACCCAGTACTTC. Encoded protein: CASSLRRTQETQYF.

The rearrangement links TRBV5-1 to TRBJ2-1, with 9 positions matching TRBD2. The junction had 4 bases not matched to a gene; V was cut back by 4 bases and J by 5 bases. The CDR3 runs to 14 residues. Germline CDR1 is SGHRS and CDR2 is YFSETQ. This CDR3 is CASSNPSGNNEQFF. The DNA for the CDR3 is TGCGCCAGCAGCAATCCTAGCGGGAACAATGAGCAGTTCTTC. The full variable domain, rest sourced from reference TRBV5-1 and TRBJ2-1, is KAGVTQTPRYLIKTRGQQVTLSCSPISGHRSVSWYQQTPGQGLQFLFEYFSETQRNKGNFPGRFSGRQFSNSRSEMNVSTLELGDSALYLCASSNPSGNNEQFFGPGTRLTVL.

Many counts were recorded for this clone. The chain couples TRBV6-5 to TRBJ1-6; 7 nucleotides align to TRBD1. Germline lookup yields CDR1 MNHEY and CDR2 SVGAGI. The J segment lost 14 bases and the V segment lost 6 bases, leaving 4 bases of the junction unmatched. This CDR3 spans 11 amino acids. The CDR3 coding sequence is TGTGCCAGCAGCCCCGGGACAGCCCTCCACTTT. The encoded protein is CASSPGTALHF.

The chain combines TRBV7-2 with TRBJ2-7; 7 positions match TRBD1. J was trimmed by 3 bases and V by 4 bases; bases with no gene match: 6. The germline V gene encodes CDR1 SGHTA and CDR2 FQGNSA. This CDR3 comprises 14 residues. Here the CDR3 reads CASSYRDSDYEQYF. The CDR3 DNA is TGTGCCAGCAGCTACCGGGACAGCGACTACGAGCAGTACTTC.

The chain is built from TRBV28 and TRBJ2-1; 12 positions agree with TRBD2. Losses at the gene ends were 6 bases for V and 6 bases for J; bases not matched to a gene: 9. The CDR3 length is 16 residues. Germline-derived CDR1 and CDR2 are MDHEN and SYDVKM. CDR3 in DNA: TGTGCCAGCAGGGCCCCGGGACTAGCGGGTTTCAATGAGCAGTTCTTC. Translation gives CASRAPGLAGFNEQFF.